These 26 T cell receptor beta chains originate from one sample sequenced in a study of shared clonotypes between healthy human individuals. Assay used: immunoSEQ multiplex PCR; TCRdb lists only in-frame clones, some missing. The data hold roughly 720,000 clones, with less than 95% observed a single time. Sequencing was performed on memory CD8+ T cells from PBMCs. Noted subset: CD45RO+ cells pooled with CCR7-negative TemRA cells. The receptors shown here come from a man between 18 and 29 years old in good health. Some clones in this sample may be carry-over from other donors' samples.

This CDR3 is CASSIRTSGSDEQYF. The CDR3 coding sequence is TGTGCCAGTAGTATAAGAACTAGCGGGAGCGACGAGCAGTACTTC. This chain connects TRBV19 to TRBJ2-7; 11 nucleotides agree with TRBD2. The germline V gene encodes CDR1 LNHDA and CDR2 SQIVND (reference sequence). The CDR3 has 15 residues. V dropped 2 bases and J dropped 5; count of bases not matched to a gene: 5.

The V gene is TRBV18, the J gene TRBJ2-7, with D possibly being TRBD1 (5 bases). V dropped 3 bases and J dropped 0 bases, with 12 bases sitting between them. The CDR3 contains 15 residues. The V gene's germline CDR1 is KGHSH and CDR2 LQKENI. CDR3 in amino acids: CASSPATDFSYEQYF. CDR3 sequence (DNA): TGTGCCAGCTCACCTGCGACAGACTTCTCCTACGAGCAGTACTTC.

The CDR3 DNA is TGTGCCAGCAGCCCACCTCCCAGCGGAAATGAGCAGTTCTTC. Its protein product is CASSPPPSGNEQFF. This chain links TRBV5-5 with TRBJ2-1, with D perhaps matching TRBD2 (5 bases). CDR1 and CDR2 (germline): SGHKS, YYEKEE (reference sequence). This CDR3 comprises 14 residues. V lost 4 bases to trimming and J lost 7 bases, with 15 bases between them. Based on the CDR3 plus reference TRBV5-5 and TRBJ2-1, the full variable domain is DAGVTQSPTHLIKTRGQQVTLRCSPISGHKSVSWYQQVLGQGPQFIFQYYEKEERGRGNFPDRFSARQFPNYSSELNVNALLLGDSALYLCASSPPPSGNEQFFGPGTRLTVL.

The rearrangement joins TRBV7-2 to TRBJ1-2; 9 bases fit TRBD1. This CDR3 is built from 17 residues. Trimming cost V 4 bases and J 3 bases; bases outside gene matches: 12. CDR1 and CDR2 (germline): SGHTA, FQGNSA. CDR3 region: CASSSPGTGSLYYGYTF. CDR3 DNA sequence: TGTGCCAGCAGCTCCCCCGGGACAGGGTCCCTATACTATGGCTACACCTTC.

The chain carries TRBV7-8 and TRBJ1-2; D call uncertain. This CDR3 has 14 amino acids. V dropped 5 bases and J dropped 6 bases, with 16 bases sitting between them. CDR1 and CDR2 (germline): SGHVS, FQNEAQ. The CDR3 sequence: CASSRSVQEHGYTF. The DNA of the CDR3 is TGTGCCAGCAGCCGCAGCGTCCAGGAACATGGCTACACCTTC.

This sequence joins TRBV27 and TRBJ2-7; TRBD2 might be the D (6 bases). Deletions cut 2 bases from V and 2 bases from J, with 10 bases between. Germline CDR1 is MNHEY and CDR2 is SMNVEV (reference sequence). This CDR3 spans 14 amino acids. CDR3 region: CASSLAGGAYEQYF. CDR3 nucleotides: TGTGCCAGCAGTTTAGCCGGGGGTGCCTACGAGCAGTACTTC.

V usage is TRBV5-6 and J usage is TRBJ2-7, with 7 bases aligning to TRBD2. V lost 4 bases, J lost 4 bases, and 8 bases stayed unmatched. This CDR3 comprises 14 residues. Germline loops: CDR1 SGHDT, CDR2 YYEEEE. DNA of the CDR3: TGTGCCAGCAGCCCGGGGCCTAGCGGATACGAGCAGTACTTC. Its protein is CASSPGPSGYEQYF.

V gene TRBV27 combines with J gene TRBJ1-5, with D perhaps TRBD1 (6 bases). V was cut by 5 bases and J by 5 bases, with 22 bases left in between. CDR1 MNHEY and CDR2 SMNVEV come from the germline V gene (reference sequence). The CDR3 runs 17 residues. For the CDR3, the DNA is TGTGCCAGCAGTCCTCCCCCGAGGGGGAGATCGGATCAGCCCCAGCATTTT. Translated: CASSPPPRGRSDQPQHF.

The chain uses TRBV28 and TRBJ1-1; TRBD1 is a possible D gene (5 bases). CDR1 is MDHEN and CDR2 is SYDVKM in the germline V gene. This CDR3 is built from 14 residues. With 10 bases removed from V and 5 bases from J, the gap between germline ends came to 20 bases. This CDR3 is CATQGYRGATEAFF. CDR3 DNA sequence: TGTGCCACCCAAGGGTATCGGGGCGCGACTGAAGCTTTCTTT.

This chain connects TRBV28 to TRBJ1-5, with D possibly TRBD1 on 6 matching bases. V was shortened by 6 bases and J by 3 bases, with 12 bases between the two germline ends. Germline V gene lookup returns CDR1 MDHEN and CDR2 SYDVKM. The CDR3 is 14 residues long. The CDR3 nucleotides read TGTGCCAGCAGGCACGGACAGATCAATCAGCCCCAGCATTTT. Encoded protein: CASRHGQINQPQHF.

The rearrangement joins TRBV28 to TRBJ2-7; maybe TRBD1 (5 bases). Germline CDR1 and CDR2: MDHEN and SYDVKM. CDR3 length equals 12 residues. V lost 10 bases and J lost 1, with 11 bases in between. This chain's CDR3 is CAIADTSYEQYF. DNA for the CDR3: TGTGCCATCGCGGACACTTCCTACGAGCAGTACTTC.

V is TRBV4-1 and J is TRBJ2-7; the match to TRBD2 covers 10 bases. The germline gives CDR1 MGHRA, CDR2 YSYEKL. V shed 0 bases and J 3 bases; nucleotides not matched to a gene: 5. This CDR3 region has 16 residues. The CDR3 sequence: CASSQDRPSGSYEQYF. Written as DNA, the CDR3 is TGCGCCAGCAGCCAAGATAGGCCTAGCGGGAGCTACGAGCAGTACTTC.

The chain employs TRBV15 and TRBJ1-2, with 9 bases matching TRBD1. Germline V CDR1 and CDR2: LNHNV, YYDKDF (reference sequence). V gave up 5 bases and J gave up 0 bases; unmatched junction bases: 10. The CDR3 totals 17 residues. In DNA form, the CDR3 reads TGTGCCACCAGCCCTAGGACAGGGGATCCCGCTAACTATGGCTACACCTTC. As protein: CATSPRTGDPANYGYTF.

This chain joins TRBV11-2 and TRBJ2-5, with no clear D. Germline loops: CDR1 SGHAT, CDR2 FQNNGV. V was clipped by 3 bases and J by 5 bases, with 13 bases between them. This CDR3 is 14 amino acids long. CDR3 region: CASSFRPVGETQYF. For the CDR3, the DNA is TGTGCCAGCAGCTTCAGGCCCGTTGGGGAGACCCAGTACTTC.

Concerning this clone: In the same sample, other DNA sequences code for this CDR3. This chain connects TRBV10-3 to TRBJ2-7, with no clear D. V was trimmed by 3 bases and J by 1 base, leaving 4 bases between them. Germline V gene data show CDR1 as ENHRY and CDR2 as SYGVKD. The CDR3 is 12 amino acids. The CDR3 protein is CAISEVSYEQYF. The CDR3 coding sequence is TGTGCCATCAGTGAAGTATCCTACGAGCAGTACTTC.

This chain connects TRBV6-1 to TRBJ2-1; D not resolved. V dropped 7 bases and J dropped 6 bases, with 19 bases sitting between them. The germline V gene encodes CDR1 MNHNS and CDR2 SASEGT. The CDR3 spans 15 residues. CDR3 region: CASTYNGVLRNEQFF. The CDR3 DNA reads TGTGCCAGCACGTATAACGGAGTGTTGCGCAATGAGCAGTTCTTC.

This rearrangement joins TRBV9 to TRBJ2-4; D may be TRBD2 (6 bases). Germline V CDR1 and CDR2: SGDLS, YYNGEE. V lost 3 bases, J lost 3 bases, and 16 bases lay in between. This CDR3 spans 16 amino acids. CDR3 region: CASSEAPGGYKNIQYF. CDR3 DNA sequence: TGTGCCAGCAGCGAGGCCCCTGGGGGGTACAAAAACATTCAGTACTTC.

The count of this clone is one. The CDR3 sequence is CASSSRDSVYEQYF. In DNA, the CDR3 is TGTGCCAGCAGCTCCCGGGACAGTGTTTACGAGCAGTACTTC. The chain joins TRBV5-5 to TRBJ2-7, with 7 nucleotides matching TRBD1. V dropped 3 bases and J dropped 4; count of bases not matched to a gene: 7. Germline CDR1 is SGHKS and CDR2 is YYEKEE (reference sequence). The CDR3 is 14 amino acids.

Here the CDR3 DNA reads TGCACCAGCAGCCAACCCGGTGGGGGGCGTACTGAAGCTTTCTTT. Its translation is CTSSQPGGGRTEAFF. The chain is built from TRBV1 and TRBJ1-1. TRBV1 is flagged as a pseudogene. The CDR3 runs 15 residues.

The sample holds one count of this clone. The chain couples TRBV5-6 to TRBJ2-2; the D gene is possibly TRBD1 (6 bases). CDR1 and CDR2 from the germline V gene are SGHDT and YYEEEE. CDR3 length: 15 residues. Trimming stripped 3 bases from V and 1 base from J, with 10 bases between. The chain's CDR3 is CASSSLTGNTGELFF. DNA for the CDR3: TGTGCCAGCAGCTCATTGACAGGGAACACCGGGGAGCTGTTTTTT.

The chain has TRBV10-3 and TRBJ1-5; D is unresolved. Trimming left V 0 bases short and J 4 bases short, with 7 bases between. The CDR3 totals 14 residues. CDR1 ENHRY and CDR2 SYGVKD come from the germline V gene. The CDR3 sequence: CAISESGSNQPQHF. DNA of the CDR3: TGTGCCATCAGTGAGTCAGGGTCTAATCAGCCCCAGCATTTT.

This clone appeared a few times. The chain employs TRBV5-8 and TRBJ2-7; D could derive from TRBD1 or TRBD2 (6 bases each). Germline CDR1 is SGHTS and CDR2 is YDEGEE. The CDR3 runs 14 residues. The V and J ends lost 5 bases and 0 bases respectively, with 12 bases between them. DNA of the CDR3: TGTGCCAGCAGTAGGGGGGATAGCTCCTACGAGCAGTACTTC. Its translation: CASSRGDSSYEQYF.

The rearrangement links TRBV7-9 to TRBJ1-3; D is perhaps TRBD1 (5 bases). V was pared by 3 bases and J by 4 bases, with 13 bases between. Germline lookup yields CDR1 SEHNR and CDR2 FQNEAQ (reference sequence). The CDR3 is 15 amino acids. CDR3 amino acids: CASSFLQDKGNTIYF. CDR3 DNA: TGTGCCAGCAGCTTCCTACAGGATAAGGGAAACACCATATATTTT. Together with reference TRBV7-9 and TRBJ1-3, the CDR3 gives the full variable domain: DTGVSQNPRHKITKRGQNVTFRCDPISEHNRLYWYRQTLGQGPEFLTYFQNEAQLEKSRLLSDRFSAERPKGSFSTLEIQRTEQGDSAMYLCASSFLQDKGNTIYFGEGSWLTVV.

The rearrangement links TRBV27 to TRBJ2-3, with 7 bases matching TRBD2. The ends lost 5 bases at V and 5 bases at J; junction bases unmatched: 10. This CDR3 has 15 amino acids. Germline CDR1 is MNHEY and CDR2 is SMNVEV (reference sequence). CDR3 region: CASSPPGVAGDTQYF. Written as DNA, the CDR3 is TGTGCCAGCAGTCCCCCCGGTGTAGCGGGAGATACGCAGTATTTT.

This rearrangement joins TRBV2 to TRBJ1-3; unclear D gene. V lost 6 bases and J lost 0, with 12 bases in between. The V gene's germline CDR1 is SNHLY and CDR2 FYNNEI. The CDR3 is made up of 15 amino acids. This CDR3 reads CASRGGPSSGNTIYF. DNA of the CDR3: TGTGCCAGCAGGGGCGGACCGAGCTCTGGAAACACCATATATTTT.

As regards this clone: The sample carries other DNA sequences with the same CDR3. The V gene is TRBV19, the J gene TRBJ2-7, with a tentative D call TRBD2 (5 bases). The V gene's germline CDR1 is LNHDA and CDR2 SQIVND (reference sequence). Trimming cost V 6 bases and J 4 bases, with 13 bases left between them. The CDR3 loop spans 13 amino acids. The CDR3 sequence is CASSPGGLYEQYF. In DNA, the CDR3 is TGTGCCAGTAGCCCCGGAGGCCTATACGAGCAGTACTTC. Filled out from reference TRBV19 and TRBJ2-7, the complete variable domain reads DGGITQSPKYLFRKEGQNVTLSCEQNLNHDAMYWYRQDPGQGLRLIYYSQIVNDFQKGDIAEGYSVSREKKESFPLTVTSAQKNPTAFYLCASSPGGLYEQYFGPGTRLTVT.